This TCR beta chain emerged from a study of T cell repertoires in cytomegalovirus infection. Looked up from germline, CDR1 is LNHDA and CDR2 is SQIVND (reference sequence). This CDR3 spans 16 amino acids. J lost 8 bases, V lost 6 bases, and 15 bases had no gene match. Via MiXCR, TCRdb re-called the reads, giving one row per CDR3 protein. Of 650,000 to 900,000 distinct CDR3 sequences in the sample, 29% are singletons; the top ten hold around 13%. The table lists this clonotype with a few counts. Its specificity is not known. The sample was cultured CD8+ T cells from PBMCs, taken from culture after CMV antigen stimulation. This chain uses TRBV19 with TRBJ1-4; 7 bases match TRBD1. The receptor comes from a human donor in good health (CMV status not recorded). Some clones in this sample may be carry-over from other donors' samples. The chain's CDR3 is CASSEAWAGGIEKLFF. Written as DNA, the CDR3 is TGTGCCAGTAGCGAGGCGTGGGCAGGGGGGATCGAAAAACTGTTTTTT.